The 25 T cell receptor beta chains given below trace back to one sample, sequenced in a study of blood T cell repertoires in COVID-19. Profiling relied on immunoSEQ multiplex PCR, and the TCRdb table lists in-frame clones only, not all of them. This table holds roughly 220,000 clones, 70% to 90% found once. The material sequenced was PBMCs or T cells enriched from blood (not recorded which). These TCRs come from a man aged 25-45 years with acute COVID-19.

The chain joins TRBV4-2 to TRBJ1-2, with 10 positions matching TRBD1. The junction had 7 bases not matched to a gene; V was cut back by 4 bases and J by 2 bases. The CDR3 sequence is 16 residues long. Germline CDR1 reads LGHNA; CDR2 reads YNFKEQ. CDR3 protein: CASSLGGGQGNYGYTF. The CDR3 bases are TGTGCCAGCAGCCTCGGCGGGGGACAGGGGAACTATGGCTACACCTTC.

This clone showed up just once. This chain uses TRBV14 with TRBJ1-6; D perhaps matches TRBD1 (5 bases). The CDR3 covers 15 residues. Germline V gene data show CDR1 as SGHDN and CDR2 as FVKESK. The V end lost 5 bases, the J end lost 6 bases, and 14 bases lay between the germline ends. The CDR3 protein is CASSRPGRANSPLHF. The DNA of the CDR3 is TGTGCCAGCAGCAGACCCGGCAGGGCTAATTCACCCCTCCACTTT.

This clone came up once. Other DNA sequences from this sample encode an identical CDR3 as well. The chain couples TRBV30 to TRBJ1-1, with D unresolved. CDR1 GTSNPN and CDR2 SVGIG come from the germline V gene (reference sequence). This CDR3 region has 13 residues. V lost 0 bases and J lost 1, with 6 bases in between. The CDR3 region is CAWSVNRNTEAFF. For the CDR3, the DNA is TGTGCCTGGAGTGTAAACAGGAACACTGAAGCTTTCTTT.

The J gene is TRBJ2-2, the V gene TRBV6-5, with TRBD2 identical over 7 bases. V trimming: 6 bases; J trimming: 2 bases; junction bases outside the gene matches: 3. Germline CDR1 and CDR2: MNHEY and SVGAGI. The CDR3 contains 14 residues. CDR3 region: CASSRDYNTGELFF. CDR3 nucleotide sequence: TGTGCCAGCAGCCGGGACTATAACACCGGGGAGCTGTTTTTT.

The V gene is TRBV19, the J gene TRBJ1-2, with 9 bases that match TRBD1. The CDR3 runs 14 residues. V lost 6 bases and J lost 5; bases outside the gene matches: 7. Looked up from germline, CDR1 is LNHDA and CDR2 is SQIVND (reference sequence). In nucleotides, the CDR3 is TGTGCCAGTAGGGGCGGACAGGGGATATATGGCTACACCTTC. Translation gives CASRGGQGIYGYTF. Looking up the rest from reference TRBV19 and TRBJ1-2 gives the full variable domain: DGGITQSPKYLFRKEGQNVTLSCEQNLNHDAMYWYRQDPGQGLRLIYYSQIVNDFQKGDIAEGYSVSREKKESFPLTVTSAQKNPTAFYLCASRGGQGIYGYTFGSGTRLTVV.

About this clone itself: Other DNA sequences in the sample encode the same CDR3. The genes are TRBV20-1 and TRBJ1-2; 9 bases are shared with TRBD1. The trim removed 6 bases at V and 8 bases at J, leaving 4 bases unmatched. The CDR3 totals 11 residues. The germline CDR1 and CDR2 sequences are DFQATT and SNEGSKA (reference sequence). The CDR3 here is CSAWTGEGYTF. CDR3 sequence (DNA): TGCAGTGCCTGGACAGGGGAAGGCTACACCTTC.

This chain connects TRBV5-6 to TRBJ1-3; 7 bases map to TRBD1. CDR3 length: 16 amino acids. The V segment lost 3 bases and the J segment 2 bases; nucleotides outside the gene matches: 8. CDR1 is SGHDT and CDR2 is YYEEEE in the germline V gene. The CDR3 region is CASSYSTGTAGNTIYF. The CDR3 DNA is TGTGCCAGCAGCTACTCTACCGGGACAGCTGGAAACACCATATATTTT.

V usage is TRBV6-4 and J usage is TRBJ1-2; 8 bases are shared with TRBD1. Germline lookup yields CDR1 MRHNA and CDR2 SNTAGT. The V segment lost 4 bases and the J segment 2 bases; nucleotides outside the gene matches: 9. The CDR3 runs to 16 residues. CDR3: CASSATRTGSNYGYTF. CDR3 DNA: TGTGCCAGCAGTGCCACGAGGACAGGGTCAAACTATGGCTACACCTTC.

The chain carries TRBV18 and TRBJ1-2, with D possibly TRBD1 on 5 matching bases. V shed 1 base and J shed 5 bases, with 8 bases lying between them. This CDR3 contains 13 residues. Germline loops: CDR1 KGHSH, CDR2 LQKENI. CDR3 nucleotides: TGTGCCAGCTCACCACGCAGGGAATATGGCTACACCTTC. Translation: CASSPRREYGYTF.

This clone was seen only once. The chain recombines TRBV6-5 with TRBJ2-7; D is possibly TRBD1 (5 bases). The CDR3 extends over 16 amino acids. V was pared by 2 bases and J by 1 base, with 15 bases between. Germline V gene sequence: CDR1 MNHEY, CDR2 SVGAGI. The CDR3 is CASSYGSTALSYEQYF. The CDR3 DNA is TGTGCCAGCAGTTACGGATCGACAGCCCTGTCCTACGAGCAGTACTTC.

This chain connects TRBV27 to TRBJ1-2, with 10 bases identical to TRBD1. Looked up from germline, CDR1 is MNHEY and CDR2 is SMNVEV (reference sequence). V gave up 5 bases and J gave up 6 bases; unmatched junction bases: 9. The CDR3 extends over 15 amino acids. CDR3 DNA sequence: TGTGCCAGCAGTGAGACCGGGACAGGGGCCAATGGCTACACCTTC. This translates into CASSETGTGANGYTF.

The chain links TRBV28 to TRBJ1-2; D might be TRBD1 (6 bases). Germline values: CDR1 MDHEN, CDR2 SYDVKM. The CDR3 spans 15 residues. Trimming removed 7 bases from V and 4 bases from J, with 19 bases in between. This chain's CDR3 is CASTAEAQGSYGYTF. The CDR3, as DNA: TGTGCCAGCACCGCCGAGGCCCAGGGGAGCTATGGCTACACCTTC.

The chain recombines TRBV3-1 (or the pseudogene TRBV3-2) with TRBJ2-5, with D unclear. The germline V gene encodes CDR1 LGHDT and CDR2 YNNKEL (reference sequence). Trimming left V 4 bases short and J 4 bases short, with 7 bases between. The CDR3 loop spans 12 amino acids. The CDR3 sequence is CASSPSGETQYF. The CDR3, as DNA: TGTGCCAGCAGCCCCTCGGGAGAGACCCAGTACTTC.

J is TRBJ2-7 and V is TRBV10-3; D might be TRBD1 (5 bases). V was clipped by 4 bases and J by 0 bases, with 7 bases between them. Germline CDR1 reads ENHRY; CDR2 reads SYGVKD. This CDR3 is 13 amino acids long. CDR3 DNA: TGTGCCATCAGTGGGACAAGCTCCTACGAGCAGTACTTC. It specifies CAISGTSSYEQYF.

This chain uses TRBV7-9 with TRBJ2-1; TRBD2 aligns across 13 bases. CDR1 and CDR2 from the germline V gene are SEHNR and FQNEAQ (reference sequence). The ends lost 5 bases at V and 9 bases at J; junction bases unmatched: 7. The CDR3 extends over 15 amino acids. This CDR3 reads CASSLTSGGASEQFF. The CDR3 DNA follows: TGTGCCAGCAGCCTAACTAGCGGGGGGGCCTCTGAGCAGTTCTTC.

This sequence joins TRBV6-2 or TRBV6-3 and TRBJ1-1; TRBD1 matches at 10 bases. CDR1 is MNHEY and CDR2 is SVGEGT in the germline V gene. V lost 6 bases to trimming and J lost 3 bases; unmatched junction nucleotides: 4. The CDR3 loop spans 14 amino acids. The CDR3 loop is CASSRDRGHTEAFF. Written as DNA, the CDR3 is TGTGCCAGCAGCCGGGACAGGGGTCACACTGAAGCTTTCTTT.

The chain combines TRBV9 with TRBJ2-2; perhaps TRBD2 as D (5 bases). Germline V gene sequence: CDR1 SGDLS, CDR2 YYNGEE. The CDR3 has 13 amino acids. Trimming removed 4 bases from V and 5 bases from J, with 9 bases in between. The CDR3 protein is CASSPEGTGELFF. The CDR3 DNA follows: TGTGCCAGCAGCCCCGAGGGTACCGGGGAGCTGTTTTTT.

The gene calls are TRBV7-2 and TRBJ1-2; 7 nucleotides line up with TRBD1. The J segment lost 4 bases and the V segment lost 1 base, leaving 9 bases of the junction unmatched. The CDR3 is 16 residues long. Germline values: CDR1 SGHTA, CDR2 FQGNSA. CDR3 nucleotide sequence: TGTGCCAGCAGCTTAGGTGCAGGGGGGTCATTCTATGGCTACACCTTC. It translates to CASSLGAGGSFYGYTF.

This clone was seen more than once but under ten times. The chain carries TRBV7-7 and TRBJ2-5; 8 bases map to TRBD1. The ends lost 5 bases at V and 3 bases at J; junction bases unmatched: 8. CDR1 and CDR2 (germline): SSHAT, FNYEAQ (reference sequence). The CDR3 runs to 15 residues. CDR3 nucleotides: TGTGCCAGCAGCCTACAGGGACAGGCAAAAGAGACCCAGTACTTC. Residues: CASSLQGQAKETQYF.

The gene calls are TRBV9 and TRBJ2-1; 11 nucleotides agree with TRBD2. From germline, CDR1 is SGDLS and CDR2 YYNGEE. The CDR3 is made up of 17 amino acids. With 4 bases clipped from V and 10 bases from J, the junction kept 16 bases outside the gene matches. CDR3 sequence (DNA): TGTGCCAGCAGCCCCCTTAGGGGTAGCGGGGGGGCGTGGGAGCAGTTCTTC. This gives the protein CASSPLRGSGGAWEQFF.

The J gene is TRBJ2-3, the V gene TRBV7-9; no definite D call. CDR3 length: 12 amino acids. V lost 5 bases and J 4 bases, leaving 7 bases between the germline ends. Germline CDR1 reads SEHNR; CDR2 reads FQNEAQ (reference sequence). The CDR3 region is CASSPRADTQYF. CDR3 coding DNA: TGTGCCAGCAGCCCACGAGCAGATACGCAGTATTTT.

The chain links TRBV18 to TRBJ2-7, with a tentative D call TRBD2 (5 bases). The CDR3 runs to 12 residues. Deletions cut 6 bases from V and 1 base from J, with 7 bases between. Looked up from germline, CDR1 is KGHSH and CDR2 is LQKENI. The chain's CDR3 is CASSRGSYEQYF. The CDR3 coding sequence is TGTGCCAGCTCCCGCGGGTCCTACGAGCAGTACTTC. Full variable domain (outside the CDR3, taken from reference TRBV18 and TRBJ2-7): NAGVMQNPRHLVRRRGQEARLRCSPMKGHSHVYWYRQLPEEGLKFMVYLQKENIIDESGMPKERFSAEFPKEGPSILRIQQVVRGDSAAYFCASSRGSYEQYFGPGTRLTVT.

This chain links TRBV18 with TRBJ1-5, with D uncertain. V was shortened by 4 bases and J by 0 bases, with 10 bases between the two germline ends. Germline loops: CDR1 KGHSH, CDR2 LQKENI. CDR3 length equals 15 residues. DNA for the CDR3: TGTGCCAGCTCACGAGGGCTCGATAGCAATCAGCCCCAGCATTTT. It codes for CASSRGLDSNQPQHF.

The chain carries TRBV6-5 and TRBJ2-7; D not certain. The length of the CDR3 is 13 residues. CDR1 MNHEY and CDR2 SVGAGI come from the germline V gene. V lost 4 bases to trimming and J lost 2 bases, with 9 bases between them. CDR3 DNA: TGTGCCAGCAGTTTCTCGTTCGCCTACGAGCAGTACTTC. Protein: CASSFSFAYEQYF.

The J gene is TRBJ1-1, the V gene TRBV21-1. TRBV21-1 represents a pseudogene. This CDR3 region has 12 residues. The CDR3 region has the DNA TGTGCCACGGGGGTTGCGAACACTGAAGCTTTCTTT. Translating gives CATGVANTEAFF.